These 27 T cell receptor beta chains came from one sample sequenced in a study of blood T cell dynamics during melanoma immunotherapy. The protocol was immunoSEQ multiplex PCR, while the TCRdb copy is restricted to in-frame clones and leaves out a portion. The sample shows 15,000 or so clones, over 90% of them seen only once. Noted time point: week 3, after first cycle of checkpoint inhibitor. This sample comprised effector memory CD8+ T cells from blood, obtained from a patient treated with checkpoint blockade. Every receptor here comes from a human donor with melanoma.

This chain uses TRBV15 with TRBJ1-4, with unresolved D. Germline-derived CDR1 and CDR2 are LNHNV and YYDKDF (reference sequence). CDR3 length: 15 amino acids. V was clipped by 5 bases and J by 0 bases, with 10 bases between them. For the CDR3, the DNA is TGTGCCACCAGCGTTACCGGGACAACTAATGAAAAACTGTTTTTT. Translation gives CATSVTGTTNEKLFF.

J is TRBJ1-4 and V is TRBV5-6; D may be TRBD1 (6 bases). V was trimmed by 1 base and J by 7 bases, leaving 8 bases between them. Per germline, CDR1 SGHDT and CDR2 YYEEEE. The CDR3 sequence is 13 residues long. In nucleotides, the CDR3 is TGTGCCAGCAGCTTGCAGGGGCGTGAAAAACTGTTTTTT. Protein sequence: CASSLQGREKLFF.

The count of this clone is one. The chain combines TRBV5-3 with TRBJ1-2; 9 bases are shared with TRBD1. TRBV5-3 counts as an open reading frame of uncertain function. V lost 4 bases, J lost 8 bases, and 12 bases stayed unmatched. The CDR3 totals 15 residues. This CDR3 reads CARSARQGGSEGYTF. The CDR3 DNA follows: TGTGCCAGAAGCGCCCGACAGGGGGGCTCCGAAGGCTACACCTTC.

This rearrangement joins TRBV2 to TRBJ2-1; TRBD2 aligns across 14 bases. The CDR3 has 17 residues. Looked up from germline, CDR1 is SNHLY and CDR2 is FYNNEI. Trimming at V came to 4 bases and at J to 7 bases, leaving 9 bases not matched to a gene. The CDR3 loop reads CASSGPGTSGSLNEQFF. The CDR3 nucleotides read TGTGCCAGCAGTGGGCCGGGGACTAGCGGGAGTCTGAATGAGCAGTTCTTC.

The chain carries TRBV9 and TRBJ1-4; D is perhaps TRBD1 (5 bases). The germline V and J ends were trimmed by 0 bases and 7 bases, with 13 bases remaining between them. CDR1 SGDLS and CDR2 YYNGEE come from the germline V gene. This CDR3 has 15 amino acids. CDR3 nucleotides: TGTGCCAGCAGCGTAGCTGGGACGCCGCGTGAAAAACTGTTTTTT. This gives the protein CASSVAGTPREKLFF.

The chain links TRBV7-8 to TRBJ2-7, with a weak D call TRBD1 (5 bases). The germline V gene has CDR1 SGHVS and CDR2 FQNEAQ. This CDR3 contains 13 residues. The V and J ends lost 3 bases and 3 bases respectively, with 9 bases between them. CDR3 residues: CASSLTENYEQYF. CDR3 bases: TGTGCCAGCAGCTTGACAGAAAACTACGAGCAGTACTTC.

This chain joins TRBV27 and TRBJ1-5; 7 bases are shared with TRBD1. With V trimmed by 4 bases and J by 7 bases, 7 bases remained unmatched. CDR1 MNHEY and CDR2 SMNVEV come from the germline V gene (reference sequence). The CDR3 totals 14 residues. In nucleotides, the CDR3 is TGTGCCAGCAGTTCGACAGGGCCGGTGCAGCCCCAGCATTTT. This sequence encodes CASSSTGPVQPQHF.

This chain links TRBV6-1 with TRBJ2-7, with D perhaps TRBD1 (5 bases). From germline, CDR1 is MNHNS and CDR2 SASEGT. V dropped 2 bases and J dropped 2 bases, with 10 bases sitting between them. CDR3 length: 14 amino acids. CDR3 DNA sequence: TGTGCCAGCAGTGAATACAGGATTACCTACGAGCAGTACTTC. Translated, it gives CASSEYRITYEQYF.

This CDR3 is CASSPRQGNSPLHF. The CDR3 nucleotides are TGTGCCAGCAGCCCTCGACAGGGAAATTCACCCCTCCACTTT. The chain is built from TRBV11-2 and TRBJ1-6; 7 nucleotides agree with TRBD1. The germline V gene has CDR1 SGHAT and CDR2 FQNNGV. The ends lost 5 bases at V and 7 bases at J; junction bases unmatched: 5. There are 14 residues in the CDR3.

The rearrangement links TRBV28 to TRBJ2-3; 10 nucleotides agree with TRBD1. This CDR3 contains 18 residues. V lost 5 bases and J lost 4; bases outside the gene matches: 15. CDR1 and CDR2 (germline): MDHEN, SYDVKM. The CDR3 DNA sequence: TGTGCCAGCAGTCCAACACTTCCCGGGACAGGGGACCCAGATACGCAGTATTTT. Amino acid sequence: CASSPTLPGTGDPDTQYF.

This chain links TRBV6-1 with TRBJ1-5, with D unresolved. CDR3 length: 14 residues. V was cut by 2 bases and J by 5 bases, with 10 bases left in between. The V gene's germline CDR1 is MNHNS and CDR2 SASEGT. CDR3 protein: CASSEIGGDQPQHF. The CDR3 DNA is TGTGCCAGCAGTGAAATAGGTGGGGATCAGCCCCAGCATTTT.

The chain combines TRBV5-5 with TRBJ1-5; possibly TRBD1 for D (5 bases). Germline assignment: CDR1 SGHKS and CDR2 YYEKEE (reference sequence). The germline V and J ends were trimmed by 3 bases and 6 bases, with 25 bases remaining between them. This CDR3 contains 18 residues. In nucleotides, the CDR3 is TGTGCCAGCAGCTCAACTGAAATACAAGCAGGGCTGGGTCAGCCCCAGCATTTT. The encoded protein is CASSSTEIQAGLGQPQHF.

The chain links TRBV13 to TRBJ2-4, with 7 bases matching TRBD1. V was pared by 5 bases and J by 4 bases, with 8 bases of the junction left unmatched. This CDR3 has 15 residues. CDR1 is PRHDT and CDR2 is FYEKMQ in the germline V gene (reference sequence). CDR3 nucleotide sequence: TGTGCCAGCAGCCGGCGAGGACAGGATAAAAACATTCAGTACTTC. As protein: CASSRRGQDKNIQYF.

The V gene is TRBV29-1, the J gene TRBJ2-7; a weak D match, TRBD1 (5 bases). V was clipped by 3 bases and J by 6 bases, with 18 bases between them. CDR3 length equals 14 residues. From germline, CDR1 is SQVTM and CDR2 ANQGSEA. CDR3 nucleotide sequence: TGCAGCGTTGATATATCGGAAGCAGGGCGCGAGCAGTACTTC. Translated: CSVDISEAGREQYF.

This clone has a single count. The V call is TRBV10-3, the J call TRBJ2-7; the D is unclear. Germline CDR1 is ENHRY and CDR2 is SYGVKD. The CDR3 contains 12 residues. The V gene lost 3 bases and the J gene lost 4 bases, with 7 bases spanning the gap. The CDR3: CAISDTGYEQYF. The CDR3 DNA reads as TGTGCCATCAGTGACACCGGTTACGAGCAGTACTTC.

The chain employs TRBV7-9 and TRBJ2-7; D is possibly TRBD1 (5 bases). The CDR3 sequence is 13 residues long. The V and J ends lost 7 bases and 2 bases respectively, with 12 bases between them. Germline values: CDR1 SEHNR, CDR2 FQNEAQ (reference sequence). The CDR3 region has the DNA TGTGCCAGCACCCCAGGGATCCCCTACGAGCAGTACTTC. Translated, it gives CASTPGIPYEQYF. Complete variable domain (other parts from reference TRBV7-9 and TRBJ2-7): DTGVSQNPRHKITKRGQNVTFRCDPISEHNRLYWYRQTLGQGPEFLTYFQNEAQLEKSRLLSDRFSAERPKGSFSTLEIQRTEQGDSAMYLCASTPGIPYEQYFGPGTRLTVT.

This clone came up a few times. The chain is built from TRBV28 and TRBJ2-7; D remains unclear. V was clipped by 6 bases and J by 1 base, with 13 bases between them. Germline V gene lookup returns CDR1 MDHEN and CDR2 SYDVKM. CDR3 size: 14 residues. The CDR3 DNA follows: TGTGCCAGCAGGCTGGGTAGGGCTTCCTACGAGCAGTACTTC. It encodes CASRLGRASYEQYF.

The gene calls are TRBV10-3 and TRBJ2-1; maybe TRBD1 (6 bases). V gave up 4 bases and J gave up 1 base, with 26 bases separating them. The CDR3 is 20 residues long. The V gene's germline CDR1 is ENHRY and CDR2 SYGVKD. CDR3 residues: CAISGLYGVQGTPSYNEQFF. The CDR3 region has the DNA TGTGCCATCAGTGGCCTCTACGGAGTACAGGGCACCCCGTCCTACAATGAGCAGTTCTTC.

The V and J genes are TRBV29-1 and TRBJ2-1, with a weak D call TRBD1 (6 bases). The ends were cut back, 6 bases at V and 2 bases at J, with 14 bases in the middle. The CDR3 runs 14 residues. From germline, CDR1 is SQVTM and CDR2 ANQGSEA. In nucleotides, the CDR3 is TGCAGCGTCTCAGGGGTAGGGGCCTACAATGAGCAGTTCTTC. As protein: CSVSGVGAYNEQFF.

The chain combines TRBV5-3 with TRBJ2-2, with TRBD1 identical over 8 bases. TRBV5-3 is assigned to the ORF class and has an uncertain function. CDR3 length: 15 amino acids. The V segment lost 8 bases and the J segment 10 bases; nucleotides outside the gene matches: 16. The CDR3 coding sequence is TGTGCCAGGCAGGGGGCCCGCTGGTGCCGGGCGGAGCTGTTTTTT. It is translated as CARQGARWCRAELFF.

V gene TRBV13 combines with J gene TRBJ2-2, with 8 bases fitting TRBD1. V lost 5 bases, J lost 4 bases, and 9 bases stayed unmatched. This CDR3 has 16 amino acids. Germline V gene data show CDR1 as PRHDT and CDR2 as FYEKMQ (reference sequence). The CDR3 nucleotides are TGTGCCAGCAGCCACTCGGGACAGGATGTCACCGGGGAGCTGTTTTTT. It encodes CASSHSGQDVTGELFF. The whole variable domain, remainder taken from reference TRBV13 and TRBJ2-2, is AAGVIQSPRHLIKEKRETATLKCYPIPRHDTVYWYQQGPGQDPQFLISFYEKMQSDKGSIPDRFSAQQFSDYHSELNMSSLELGDSALYFCASSHSGQDVTGELFFGEGSRLTVL.

The rearrangement joins TRBV29-1 to TRBJ2-1; D is perhaps TRBD1 (5 bases). Germline CDR1 is SQVTM and CDR2 is ANQGSEA. This CDR3 region has 14 residues. Trimming removed 0 bases from V and 1 base from J, with 7 bases in between. The CDR3 DNA is TGCAGCGTTGAAGAGACAGCTTCCTACAATGAGCAGTTCTTC. As protein: CSVEETASYNEQFF.

The V and J genes are TRBV2 and TRBJ1-5; D uncertain. V was shortened by 7 bases and J by 5 bases, with 18 bases between the two germline ends. The germline gives CDR1 SNHLY, CDR2 FYNNEI. This CDR3 region has 15 residues. CDR3 coding DNA: TGTGCCAGCACGGGTTATAACAGCAAATATCAGCCCCAGCATTTT. Residues: CASTGYNSKYQPQHF.

The rearrangement uses TRBV10-2 and TRBJ2-1; the match to TRBD2 covers 11 bases. Per germline, CDR1 WSHSY and CDR2 SAAADI. The CDR3 runs 13 residues. The V gene end was trimmed by 8 bases and the J gene end by 11 bases; junction bases not matched to a gene: 8. This chain's CDR3 is CASDPGTSGKQFF. The CDR3 DNA follows: TGCGCCAGCGACCCTGGGACTAGCGGAAAGCAGTTCTTC.

CDR3 in amino acids: CASSLVGDYEQYF. The CDR3 bases are TGTGCCAGCAGCTTAGTGGGGGACTACGAGCAGTACTTC. The V and J genes are TRBV11-2 and TRBJ2-7; either TRBD1 or TRBD2 may supply D (5 bases each). V lost 1 base and J lost 3, with 7 bases in between. This CDR3 has 13 amino acids. Per germline, CDR1 SGHAT and CDR2 FQNNGV.

A single count supports this clone. The chain has TRBV5-6 and TRBJ2-7; 10 bases align to TRBD1. Germline V gives CDR1 SGHDT, CDR2 YYEEEE. The CDR3 is 16 amino acids. V was clipped by 4 bases and J by 6 bases; unmatched bases: 13. For the CDR3, the DNA is TGTGCCAGCAGCCCCCTCGAGCGGGACAGGGGACTCGAGCAGTACTTC. Translating gives CASSPLERDRGLEQYF.

The chain combines TRBV28 with TRBJ2-7, with TRBD2 identical over 7 bases. V trimming: 8 bases; J trimming: 3 bases; junction bases outside the gene matches: 16. The germline CDR1 and CDR2 sequences are MDHEN and SYDVKM. The CDR3 consists of 16 residues. The CDR3 DNA reads TGTGCCAGCCGAACTCTCCGGGAGGCGGGGTTCTACGAGCAGTACTTC. Translating it yields CASRTLREAGFYEQYF.